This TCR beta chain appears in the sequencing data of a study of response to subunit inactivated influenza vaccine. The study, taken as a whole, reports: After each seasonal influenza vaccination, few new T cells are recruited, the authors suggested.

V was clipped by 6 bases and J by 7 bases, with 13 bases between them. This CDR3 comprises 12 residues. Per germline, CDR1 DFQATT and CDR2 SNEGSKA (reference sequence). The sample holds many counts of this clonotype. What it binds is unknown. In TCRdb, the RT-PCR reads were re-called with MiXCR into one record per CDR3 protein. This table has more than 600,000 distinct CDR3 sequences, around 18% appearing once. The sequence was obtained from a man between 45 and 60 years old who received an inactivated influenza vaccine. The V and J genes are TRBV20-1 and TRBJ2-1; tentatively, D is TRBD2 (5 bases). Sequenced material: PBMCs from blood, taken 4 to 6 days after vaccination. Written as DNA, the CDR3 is TGCAGTGCCACTAGGACCGGGAATGAGCAGTTCTTC. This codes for CSATRTGNEQFF.